A single sample is the source of the 28 T cell receptor beta chains below, sequenced in a study of T cell responses to AZD1222 COVID-19 vaccine. Clones were read by immunoSEQ multiplex PCR, and TCRdb kept only the in-frame ones, dropping some. Altogether 95,000 to 150,000 clones are present, around 84% being singletons, with the ten largest covering 7.7%. Sequenced material: peripheral blood, taken on day 0 of AZD1222 vaccination. The receptor set was obtained from an adult in good health.

The V gene is TRBV28, the J gene TRBJ1-6; D is unclear. This CDR3 region has 14 residues. Looked up from germline, CDR1 is MDHEN and CDR2 is SYDVKM. The V and J ends lost 5 bases and 0 bases respectively, with 5 bases between them. CDR3 nucleotide sequence: TGTGCCAGCAGTCCGAGCTCCTATAATTCACCCCTCCACTTT. Its translation is CASSPSSYNSPLHF.

The rearrangement joins TRBV28 to TRBJ1-6, with 7 bases aligning to TRBD1. The CDR3 length is 14 residues. Germline values: CDR1 MDHEN, CDR2 SYDVKM. J lost 7 bases, V lost 3 bases, and 3 bases had no gene match. The CDR3, as DNA: TGTGCCAGCAGTTTTGGCAGGGGGAATTCACCCCTCCACTTT. Amino acid sequence: CASSFGRGNSPLHF.

This clone was seen a single time. The chain joins TRBV7-9 to TRBJ2-6, with TRBD2 identical over 7 bases. In germline, CDR1 is SEHNR, CDR2 FQNEAQ (reference sequence). The CDR3 has 16 residues. V trimming: 1 base; J trimming: 1 base; junction bases outside the gene matches: 1. The CDR3 sequence: CASSLEGGSGANVLTF. The DNA for the CDR3 is TGTGCCAGCAGCTTAGAGGGAGGGTCTGGGGCCAACGTCCTGACTTTC. Filled out from reference TRBV7-9 and TRBJ2-6, the complete variable domain reads DTGVSQNPRHKITKRGQNVTFRCDPISEHNRLYWYRQTLGQGPEFLTYFQNEAQLEKSRLLSDRFSAERPKGSFSTLEIQRTEQGDSAMYLCASSLEGGSGANVLTFGAGSRLTVL.

J is TRBJ1-5 and V is TRBV5-1; 8 bases are shared with TRBD1. Germline CDR1 SGHRS, CDR2 YFSETQ. V shed 0 bases and J 0 bases; nucleotides not matched to a gene: 8. This CDR3 contains 18 residues. The CDR3 bases are TGCGCCAGCAGCTTGGGAACAGGGGGTTCATATAGCAATCAGCCCCAGCATTTT. It yields the protein CASSLGTGGSYSNQPQHF.

The rearrangement uses TRBV27 and TRBJ2-7; 11 bases line up with TRBD1. V was clipped by 6 bases and J by 2 bases; unmatched bases: 6. The CDR3 is 15 amino acids. The germline V gene encodes CDR1 MNHEY and CDR2 SMNVEV (reference sequence). The CDR3 region has the DNA TGTGCCAGCAGGGATCCGGGACAGGGGGCCTACGAGCAGTACTTC. This sequence encodes CASRDPGQGAYEQYF.

The CDR3 DNA reads TGTGCCAGCAGTTACGTCGCTACCTACGAGCAGTACTTC. This gives the protein CASSYVATYEQYF. The chain couples TRBV6-5 to TRBJ2-7; D is ambiguous. Between the trimmed V and J ends, which lost 2 bases and 2 bases, there was a span of 7 bases. Germline lookup yields CDR1 MNHEY and CDR2 SVGAGI. This CDR3 has 13 amino acids.

V and J are TRBV27 and TRBJ2-3, with 8 bases that match TRBD2. The germline CDR1 and CDR2 sequences are MNHEY and SMNVEV (reference sequence). The CDR3 loop spans 16 amino acids. V shed 5 bases and J 2 bases; nucleotides not matched to a gene: 9. CDR3 in amino acids: CASSPTSVLPTDTQYF. DNA of the CDR3: TGTGCCAGCAGTCCGACTAGCGTCCTTCCCACAGATACGCAGTATTTT.

This sequence joins TRBV27 and TRBJ1-1; unclear D gene. Per the germline V gene, CDR1 is MNHEY and CDR2 is SMNVEV (reference sequence). V lost 4 bases to trimming and J lost 0 bases, with 6 bases between them. CDR3 size: 13 residues. CDR3 residues: CASSYSLNTEAFF. CDR3 coding DNA: TGTGCCAGCAGTTATAGTTTGAACACTGAAGCTTTCTTT.

The chain has TRBV20-1 and TRBJ2-7; D ambiguous. Trimming stripped 3 bases from V and 6 bases from J, with 6 bases between. Looked up from germline, CDR1 is DFQATT and CDR2 is SNEGSKA (reference sequence). The CDR3 sequence is 10 residues long. CDR3: CSASLAEQYF. The CDR3 DNA is TGCAGTGCTAGTCTTGCCGAGCAGTACTTC.

The J gene is TRBJ2-2, the V gene TRBV18; maybe TRBD1 (5 bases). Germline V CDR1 and CDR2: KGHSH, LQKENI. The CDR3 totals 15 residues. V was shortened by 3 bases and J by 3 bases, with 11 bases between the two germline ends. The CDR3 DNA reads as TGTGCCAGCTCACCCGTTCTAGGGGACACCGGGGAGCTGTTTTTT. Translating it yields CASSPVLGDTGELFF. Full variable domain (rest looked up from reference TRBV18 and TRBJ2-2): NAGVMQNPRHLVRRRGQEARLRCSPMKGHSHVYWYRQLPEEGLKFMVYLQKENIIDESGMPKERFSAEFPKEGPSILRIQQVVRGDSAAYFCASSPVLGDTGELFFGEGSRLTVL.

This clone occurred a few times. The J gene is TRBJ2-7, the V gene TRBV7-2; TRBD1 aligns across 9 bases. This CDR3 spans 16 amino acids. The V segment lost 0 bases and the J segment 4 bases; nucleotides outside the gene matches: 7. Germline assignment: CDR1 SGHTA and CDR2 FQGNSA. This CDR3 is CASSLATGGNFYEQYF. DNA of the CDR3: TGTGCCAGCAGCTTAGCTACAGGGGGCAACTTTTACGAGCAGTACTTC.

This chain uses TRBV6-1 with TRBJ1-2; 8 bases match TRBD1. Germline V gene data show CDR1 as MNHNS and CDR2 as SASEGT. The length of the CDR3 is 15 residues. Germline trimming cut 2 bases from V and 5 bases from J; bases unmatched to any gene: 7. CDR3 sequence reads: CASSERTGSGYGYTF. The CDR3, as DNA: TGTGCCAGCAGTGAAAGGACAGGGAGCGGATATGGCTACACCTTC.

This clone was seen more than once but under ten times. The chain links TRBV5-1 to TRBJ2-7; 9 positions agree with TRBD1. CDR1 and CDR2 from the germline V gene are SGHRS and YFSETQ. V was pared by 0 bases and J by 3 bases, with 7 bases of the junction left unmatched. This CDR3 spans 16 amino acids. The CDR3 region is CASSLETGTGFYEQYF. CDR3 DNA sequence: TGCGCCAGCAGCTTGGAGACCGGGACAGGGTTCTACGAGCAGTACTTC.

A few counts support this clone. The CDR3 nucleotides are TGTGCCAGTAGTATAGTCAGGACTGCCAGCCCGAACTACACCTTC. It codes for CASSIVRTASPNYTF. The chain links TRBV19 to TRBJ1-2; the D is unclear. The V gene lost 1 base and the J gene lost 10 bases, with 19 bases spanning the gap. Germline CDR1 is LNHDA and CDR2 is SQIVND (reference sequence). This CDR3 is built from 15 residues.

By share, this clone counts as large (0.1 to 1%). The V call is TRBV10-3, the J call TRBJ1-3; D is unresolved. Per germline, CDR1 ENHRY and CDR2 SYGVKD. V was cut by 2 bases and J by 3 bases, with 5 bases left in between. The CDR3 contains 13 residues. This chain's CDR3 is CAISEGGGNTIYF. The DNA for the CDR3 is TGTGCCATCAGTGAGGGAGGTGGAAACACCATATATTTT.

CDR3 DNA: TGTGCCAGCAGCCAAGACACGTTGTCAAACATTCAGTACTTC. Amino acids: CASSQDTLSNIQYF. V usage is TRBV3-1 (or the pseudogene TRBV3-2) and J usage is TRBJ2-4; D gene unclear. Germline V gives CDR1 LGHDT, CDR2 YNNKEL (reference sequence). Trimming stripped 0 bases from V and 6 bases from J, with 9 bases between. The CDR3 is 14 amino acids.

The J gene is TRBJ1-2, the V gene TRBV7-2; TRBD1 might be the D (6 bases). The CDR3 runs to 15 residues. The ends were cut back, 6 bases at V and 2 bases at J, with 16 bases in the middle. CDR1 and CDR2 (germline): SGHTA, FQGNSA. CDR3 amino acids: CASRSQVGANYGYTF. CDR3 in DNA: TGTGCCAGCAGAAGCCAGGTGGGGGCGAACTATGGCTACACCTTC.

The V gene is TRBV18, the J gene TRBJ1-1, with TRBD1 as a possible D gene (5 bases). Trimming took off 0 bases at V and 1 base at J, with 12 bases between the two ends. This CDR3 has 16 residues. CDR1 and CDR2 (germline): KGHSH, LQKENI. CDR3 nucleotide sequence: TGTGCCAGCTCACCACCTGGGGGGGGAAGGAACACTGAAGCTTTCTTT. Protein sequence: CASSPPGGGRNTEAFF.

The sample holds a few counts of this clone. The chain uses TRBV3-1 (or the pseudogene TRBV3-2) and TRBJ1-1; 9 bases map to TRBD1. J was trimmed by 1 base and V by 2 bases; bases with no gene match: 8. The V gene's germline CDR1 is LGHDT and CDR2 YNNKEL (reference sequence). There are 17 residues in the CDR3. The CDR3 DNA reads as TGTGCCAGCAGCCAAAGGGATGGGACAGGGACGAACACTGAAGCTTTCTTT. Protein sequence: CASSQRDGTGTNTEAFF.

This clone was recorded only once. This rearrangement joins TRBV12-3 or TRBV12-4 to TRBJ2-4; no firm D call. V dropped 6 bases and J dropped 8 bases, with 11 bases sitting between them. CDR3 size: 12 residues. CDR3 loop: CASSLLPDIQYF. Written as DNA, the CDR3 is TGTGCCAGCAGCCTACTTCCGGACATTCAGTACTTC.

The chain recombines TRBV19 with TRBJ2-6; D remains ambiguous. The V end was cut by 3 bases, the J end by 0 bases, with 21 bases between. The germline V gene has CDR1 LNHDA and CDR2 SQIVND (reference sequence). CDR3 length: 20 amino acids. CDR3 DNA: TGTGCCAGTAGTATGAATGGCCCAGAAGTCGGAAGCTCTGGGGCCAACGTCCTGACTTTC. This encodes CASSMNGPEVGSSGANVLTF.

This clone was seen a handful of times. This sequence joins TRBV27 and TRBJ2-7; D may be TRBD1 or TRBD2 (5 bases each). CDR3 size: 14 residues. Germline loops: CDR1 MNHEY, CDR2 SMNVEV (reference sequence). Trimming left V 2 bases short and J 6 bases short, with 14 bases between. DNA of the CDR3: TGTGCCAGCAGTTTAGCCGGGACCACGTCCGAGCAGTACTTC. It yields the protein CASSLAGTTSEQYF.

This clone showed up just once. The chain is built from TRBV7-6 and TRBJ2-2, with D maybe TRBD1 (5 bases). The germline gives CDR1 SGHVS, CDR2 FNYEAQ. Deletions cut 5 bases from V and 2 bases from J, with 6 bases between. The CDR3 consists of 13 residues. In DNA form, the CDR3 reads TGTGCCAGCAGCCAGGGAAACACCGGGGAGCTGTTTTTT. Translated, it gives CASSQGNTGELFF. Full variable domain (rest looked up from reference TRBV7-6 and TRBJ2-2): GAGVSQSPRYKVTKRGQDVALRCDPISGHVSLYWYRQALGQGPEFLTYFNYEAQQDKSGLPNDRFSAERPEGSISTLTIQRTEQRDSAMYRCASSQGNTGELFFGEGSRLTVL.

J is TRBJ1-1 and V is TRBV6-5; the match to TRBD1 covers 8 bases. Losses at the gene ends were 7 bases for V and 2 bases for J; bases not matched to a gene: 6. CDR1 is MNHEY and CDR2 is SVGAGI in the germline V gene. This CDR3 contains 14 residues. Here the CDR3 reads CASTRQGLNTEAFF. The CDR3 DNA reads TGTGCCAGCACCCGACAGGGGTTAAACACTGAAGCTTTCTTT.

The chain employs TRBV3-1 (or the pseudogene TRBV3-2) and TRBJ2-7, with D maybe TRBD2 (6 bases). Germline loops: CDR1 LGHDT, CDR2 YNNKEL (reference sequence). CDR3 length equals 14 residues. V lost 3 bases and J lost 5, with 14 bases in between. In DNA form, the CDR3 reads TGTGCCAGCAGCCAGATTAGCGGTCCTAACGAGCAGTACTTC. It specifies CASSQISGPNEQYF.

As concerns this clone: Other DNA sequences in the same sample also yield this CDR3. J is TRBJ1-2 and V is TRBV28; D call uncertain. Trimming removed 2 bases from V and 2 bases from J, with 3 bases in between. Germline CDR1 MDHEN, CDR2 SYDVKM. There are 12 residues in the CDR3. CDR3 coding DNA: TGTGCCAGCAGTTTAGTGAACTATGGCTACACCTTC. Amino acids: CASSLVNYGYTF.

V is TRBV4-1 and J is TRBJ1-2; D remains unclear. Trimming cost V 0 bases and J 6 bases, with 11 bases left between them. In germline, CDR1 is MGHRA, CDR2 YSYEKL. This CDR3 comprises 14 residues. Written as DNA, the CDR3 is TGCGCCAGCAGCCAAGAGGCGGGATTTGATGGCTACACCTTC. Translation gives CASSQEAGFDGYTF.

V is TRBV21-1 and J is TRBJ2-5. TRBV21-1 is reported as a pseudogene. The CDR3 consists of 10 residues. The CDR3 sequence is CAKGPETQYF. CDR3 in DNA: TGTGCCAAGGGCCCTGAGACCCAGTACTTC.